These T cell receptor beta chains were read from a single sample in a study of memory CD4+ T cells and cytomegalovirus serostatus. Repertoires were generated with immunoSEQ multiplex PCR, while TCRdb's copy carries only in-frame clones and drops some. Of over 40,000 clones in the sample, 70% to 75% were seen once. The sample consisted of memory CD4+ T cells from blood. The receptors shown here come from an adult in good health and CMV-seropositive. Both conserved end residues are part of each CDR3. The D gene is left open where the match is weak. The listing skips clone size in some rows; elsewhere it reads once, few, many or a size class.

V gene	D gene	CDR3 length	clone size	J gene	CDR3 DNA	CDR3 protein
TRBV10-2	-	14	-	TRBJ1-5	TGCGCCAGCAAACAGGTGGATAGCAATCAGCCCCAGCATTTT	CASKQVDSNQPQHF
TRBV5-1	TRBD2	15	-	TRBJ2-5	TGCGCCAGCAGCTTGCGGGTAGCGGGGGTGGAGACCCAGTACTTC	CASSLRVAGVETQYF
TRBV6-6	-	16	-	TRBJ2-1	TGTGCCAGCAGTTATACTCCTTATAGCTCCTACAATGAGCAGTTCTTC	CASSYTPYSSYNEQFF
TRBV25-1	-	14	-	TRBJ1-1	TGTGCCAGCAGTGTTAGGGACACCAACACTGAAGCTTTCTTT	CASSVRDTNTEAFF
TRBV5-4	TRBD1	13	-	TRBJ1-2	TGTGCCAGCAGCCCGACAGGGCTCTATGGCTACACCTTC	CASSPTGLYGYTF
TRBV5-1	TRBD1	16	once	TRBJ2-1	TGCGCCAGCAGCTTGTTACTGGATGGGACAGGGCCCGAGCAGTTCTTC	CASSLLLDGTGPEQFF
TRBV5-1	-	13	-	TRBJ2-1	TGCGCCAGCAGCACGGACGGGTTCTATGAGCAGTTCTTC	CASSTDGFYEQFF
TRBV5-1	-	12	medium-sized	TRBJ2-7	TGCGCCAGCAGCTTGTCGGCCTACGAGCAGTACTTC	CASSLSAYEQYF
TRBV2	-	13	once	TRBJ2-7	TGTGCCAGCAGTGAAGAAGCAGCCCTTCAGCAGTACTTC	CASSEEAALQQYF
TRBV7-8	-	16	-	TRBJ1-1	TGTGCCAGCAGCTCCCTCGGGAGGGCTATGAACACTGAAGCTTTCTTT	CASSSLGRAMNTEAFF
TRBV15	TRBD1	16	once	TRBJ1-5	TGTGCCACCAGCAGAGATAAGGGGGCTTTCAATCAGCCCCAGCATTTT	CATSRDKGAFNQPQHF
TRBV13	-	15	few	TRBJ1-1	TGTGCCAGCAGCCACTCTGGACCCTTCCACACTGAAGCTTTCTTT	CASSHSGPFHTEAFF
TRBV20-1	TRBD2	11	-	TRBJ2-5	TGCAGTGTGGGGGGAGGGGAGACCCAGTACTTC	CSVGGGETQYF
TRBV6-5	-	15	-	TRBJ2-3	TGTGCCAGCAGTAAAATGCTAGCGAGCACAGATACGCAGTATTTT	CASSKMLASTDTQYF
TRBV12-5	TRBD2	16	-	TRBJ2-2	TGTGCTAGTGGTTTATCTAGCGGGGGGGCCCCCGGGGAGCTGTTTTTT	CASGLSSGGAPGELFF
TRBV6-5	TRBD1	14	-	TRBJ1-2	TGTGCCAGCAGGCGAACAGGGGCGGAGGTTGGCTACACCTTC	CASRRTGAEVGYTF
TRBV4-3	-	14	-	TRBJ2-3	TGCGCCAGCAGCCAGGAGCCCTTTACAGATACGCAGTATTTT	CASSQEPFTDTQYF
TRBV5-6	-	13	-	TRBJ2-1	TGTGCCAGCAGCCCGGACAGCGGCAATGAGCAGTTCTTC	CASSPDSGNEQFF
TRBV7-3	-	13	-	TRBJ2-1	TGTGCCAGCAGCTCGACCTCGGGCAATGAGCAGTTCTTC	CASSSTSGNEQFF
TRBV27	-	15	-	TRBJ1-1	TGTGCCAGCAGTTTATCTCCCAGGGGGAACACTGAAGCTTTCTTT	CASSLSPRGNTEAFF
TRBV5-8	-	18	-	TRBJ1-4	TGTGCCAGCAGCTTGGTTACCACCTTGGGCCCCGTCAGGGAAAAACTGTTTTTT	CASSLVTTLGPVREKLFF
TRBV6-1	TRBD1	13	-	TRBJ2-4	TGTGCCAGCAGTGGGACAGGAATAAACATTCAGTACTTC	CASSGTGINIQYF
TRBV7-2	TRBD1	15	-	TRBJ2-3	TGTGCCAGCAGCTTAAGGGGACAGAGTACAGATACGCAGTATTTT	CASSLRGQSTDTQYF
TRBV6-5	-	15	-	TRBJ1-5	TGTGCCAGCAGTCGGGACAAGGAAGCCGATCAGCCCCAGCATTTT	CASSRDKEADQPQHF
TRBV19	-	11	-	TRBJ1-5	TGTGCCAGTAGGAGATCTGGGACCCAGCATTTT	CASRRSGTQHF
TRBV6-1	-	13	-	TRBJ2-3	TGTGCCAGCAGTGTAGTCCGCACAGATACGCAGTATTTT	CASSVVRTDTQYF
TRBV19	-	13	-	TRBJ1-4	TGTGCCAGTAATAAGGGTCGGAGTGAAAAACTGTTTTTT	CASNKGRSEKLFF
TRBV27	-	14	-	TRBJ2-1	TGTGCCAGCAGTTCTGGTTTCTCCTACAATGAGCAGTTCTTC	CASSSGFSYNEQFF
TRBV18	-	13	-	TRBJ2-5	TGTGCCAGCTCCTCCAGGGGCCAAGAGACCCAGTACTTC	CASSSRGQETQYF
TRBV5-4	-	12	-	TRBJ2-2	TGTGCCAGCAGCTTTTTCACCGGGGAGCTGTTTTTT	CASSFFTGELFF
TRBV7-8	-	14	once	TRBJ1-6	TGTGCCAGCAGCTTACTCGGGGGGGCCGCCAATCTCCACTTT	CASSLLGGAANLHF
TRBV28	-	11	-	TRBJ2-5	TGTGCCAGCAGAGGGTTCGAGACCCAGTACTTC	CASRGFETQYF
TRBV5-1	-	17	few	TRBJ1-6	TGCGCCAGCAGCCCGGCCCCGGACAGATCCCTGAATTCACCCCTCCACTTT	CASSPAPDRSLNSPLHF